The TCR beta chain described here comes from a study of shared clonotypes between healthy human individuals. Study-level points and caveats: Naive subsets usually exceeded memory subsets in estimated richness.

Generated by immunoSEQ multiplex PCR, the TCRdb table keeps only in-frame clones and is missing some. The sample shows around 700,000 clones, approximately 79% of them seen only once. J gave up 4 bases and V 4 bases, and 16 bases lay outside the gene matches. CDR1 is SGDLS, CDR2 YYNGEE, per germline. The CDR3 is 17 amino acids. This clone was counted a single time. No antigen is known for it. The receptor was derived from a woman in her thirties in good health. The material sequenced was memory CD4+ T cells sorted from blood. Subset noted: CD45RA-negative fraction. The chain has TRBV9 and TRBJ2-7; 8 nucleotides match TRBD2. CDR3 DNA sequence: TGTGCCAGCAGCCCACACACAACCGCCCGGGGGGGTTACGAGCAGTACTTC. It encodes CASSPHTTARGGYEQYF.